This T cell receptor beta chain was found in a study of blood T cell repertoires in COVID-19. As for the study in general: The cDNA or gDNA used as material had been derived from T cells, B-cell-depleted T cells, or PBMCs.

Data came from immunoSEQ multiplex PCR; TCRdb stores just in-frame clones and leaves some out. The table has 450,000 to 500,000 clones, 75% to 90% seen once. Trimming took 5 bases from V and 0 from J, leaving 19 bases between them. In germline, CDR1 is MDHEN, CDR2 SYDVKM. This CDR3 is 17 amino acids long. This chain uses TRBV28 with TRBJ1-2, with D hard to call. The sequence was obtained from a woman younger than 35 who had recovered from COVID-19. Sequencing was performed on PBMCs or T cells enriched from blood (not recorded which). The CDR3 region has the DNA TGTGCCAGCAGTCCGAGCCGGACTGGAGAAGCTAACTATGGCTACACCTTC. Translated, it gives CASSPSRTGEANYGYTF.